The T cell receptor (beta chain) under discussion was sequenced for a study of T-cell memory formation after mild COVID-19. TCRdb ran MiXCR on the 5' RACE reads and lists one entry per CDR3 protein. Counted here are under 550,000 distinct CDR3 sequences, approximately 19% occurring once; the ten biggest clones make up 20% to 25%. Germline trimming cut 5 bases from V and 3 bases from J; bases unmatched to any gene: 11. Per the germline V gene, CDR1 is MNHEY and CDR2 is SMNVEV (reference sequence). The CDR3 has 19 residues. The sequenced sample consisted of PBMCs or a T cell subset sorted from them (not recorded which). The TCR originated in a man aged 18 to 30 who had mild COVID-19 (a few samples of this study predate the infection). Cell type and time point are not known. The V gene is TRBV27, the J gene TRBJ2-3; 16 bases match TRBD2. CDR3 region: CASSHGTSGGAILTDTQYF. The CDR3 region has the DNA TGTGCCAGCAGTCACGGGACTAGCGGGGGGGCGATTCTTACAGATACGCAGTATTTT.